A single sample gave rise to the 3 T cell receptor beta chains below, sequenced in a study of T cell repertoires in cytomegalovirus infection (dated by TCRdb to between 2017 and 2020). TCRdb lists the instrument as Illumina HiSeq 1500. Starting from the raw public reads, TCRdb applied fastp trimming at Q25, assembled clones with MiXCR and retained in-frame beta chains. Rows are unified per CDR3 protein, each entry keeping the most common DNA and genes. A total of about 240,000 distinct CDR3 sequences appear in this sample, around an eighth of them only once. The ten largest make up 1.6% of the sample. Specimen: PBMCs. The receptors derive from a human donor in good health (CMV status not recorded). Some clones in this sample may be carry-over from other donors' samples.

This clonotype was seen at least ten times. The gene calls are TRBV11-2 and TRBJ1-5; no firm D call. The germline CDR1 and CDR2 sequences are SGHAT and FQNNGV. The V end was cut by 6 bases, the J end by 5 bases, with 11 bases between. The CDR3 length is 13 residues. The CDR3 spells CASRAGTYQPQHF. The CDR3 DNA sequence: TGTGCCAGCAGGGCAGGAACTTATCAGCCCCAGCATTTT.

V is TRBV14 and J is TRBJ2-3; D is unclear. This CDR3 region has 13 residues. V shed 3 bases and J shed 0 bases, with 4 bases lying between them. Germline V gives CDR1 SGHDN, CDR2 FVKESK. CDR3 sequence reads: CASSHSSTDTQYF. The CDR3 DNA reads as TGTGCCAGCAGCCATAGTAGCACAGATACGCAGTATTTT.

In this sample, this clonotype turned up many times. The chain is built from TRBV7-2 and TRBJ1-5, with D tentatively TRBD1 (6 bases). CDR1 and CDR2 (germline): SGHTA, FQGNSA. This CDR3 has 16 amino acids. Trimming removed 0 bases at V and 7 bases at J, with 16 bases between. The DNA of the CDR3 is TGTGCCAGCAGCTTAGCGTACAGGGACGTCAGCCAGCCCCAGCATTTT. Translation gives CASSLAYRDVSQPQHF.